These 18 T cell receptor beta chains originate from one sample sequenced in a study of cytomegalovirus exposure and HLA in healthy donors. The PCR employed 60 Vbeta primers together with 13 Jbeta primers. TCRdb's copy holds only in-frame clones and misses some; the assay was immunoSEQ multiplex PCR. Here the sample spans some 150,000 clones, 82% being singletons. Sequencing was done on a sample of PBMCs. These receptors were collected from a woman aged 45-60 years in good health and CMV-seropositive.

CDR3 sequence reads: CASSLIGSGTGNEQFF. As DNA, the CDR3 is TGTGCCAGCAGCTTAATCGGTAGCGGGACGGGCAATGAGCAGTTCTTC. This rearrangement joins TRBV7-3 to TRBJ2-1; the match to TRBD2 covers 8 bases. V dropped 1 base and J dropped 6; count of bases not matched to a gene: 8. CDR3 length: 16 amino acids. CDR1 is SGHTA, CDR2 FQGTGA, per germline.

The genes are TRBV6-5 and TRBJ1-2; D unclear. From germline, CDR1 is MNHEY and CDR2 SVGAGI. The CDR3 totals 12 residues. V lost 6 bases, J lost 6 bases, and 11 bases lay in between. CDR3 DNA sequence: TGTGCCAGCAGCCGCGGACTTAATGGCTACACCTTC. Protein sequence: CASSRGLNGYTF.

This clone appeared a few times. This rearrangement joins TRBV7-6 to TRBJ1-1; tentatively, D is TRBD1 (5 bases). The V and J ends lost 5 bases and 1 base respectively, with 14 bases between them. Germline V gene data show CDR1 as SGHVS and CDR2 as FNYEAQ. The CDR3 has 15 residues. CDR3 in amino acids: CASSLGGLTNTEAFF. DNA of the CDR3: TGTGCCAGCAGCCTGGGGGGACTGACGAACACTGAAGCTTTCTTT.

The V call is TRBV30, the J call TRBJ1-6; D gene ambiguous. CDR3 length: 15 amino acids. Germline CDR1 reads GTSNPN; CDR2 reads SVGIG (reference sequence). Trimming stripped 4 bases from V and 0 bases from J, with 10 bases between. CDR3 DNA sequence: TGTGCCTGGACTCGTCTGAGCTCCTATAATTCACCCCTCCACTTT. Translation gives CAWTRLSSYNSPLHF.

Written as DNA, the CDR3 is TGTGCCAGCAGGCCACAGGGGGCGTACACCGGGGAGCTGTTTTTT. It translates to CASRPQGAYTGELFF. The chain has TRBV14 and TRBJ2-2; TRBD1 matches 9 bases. Germline V gene lookup returns CDR1 SGHDN and CDR2 FVKESK. The ends lost 6 bases at V and 3 bases at J; junction bases unmatched: 5. The CDR3 covers 15 residues.

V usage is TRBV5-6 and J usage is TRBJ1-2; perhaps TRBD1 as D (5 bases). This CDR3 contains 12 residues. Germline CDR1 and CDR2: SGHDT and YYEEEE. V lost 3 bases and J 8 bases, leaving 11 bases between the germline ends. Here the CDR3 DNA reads TGTGCCAGCAGCTACGGACATGGGGGCTACACCTTC. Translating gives CASSYGHGGYTF.

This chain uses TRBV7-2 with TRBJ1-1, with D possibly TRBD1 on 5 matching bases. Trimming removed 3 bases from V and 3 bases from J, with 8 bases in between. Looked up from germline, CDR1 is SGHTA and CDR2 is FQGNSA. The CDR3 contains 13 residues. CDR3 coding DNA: TGTGCCAGCAGCTTTGGAGGGGACACTGAAGCTTTCTTT. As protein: CASSFGGDTEAFF.

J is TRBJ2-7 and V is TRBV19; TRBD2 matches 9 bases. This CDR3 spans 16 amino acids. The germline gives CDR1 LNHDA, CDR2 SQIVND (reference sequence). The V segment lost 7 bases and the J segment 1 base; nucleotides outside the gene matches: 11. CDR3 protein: CASNGSGRGGSYEQYF. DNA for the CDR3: TGTGCCAGTAACGGTAGCGGGAGAGGCGGTTCCTACGAGCAGTACTTC.

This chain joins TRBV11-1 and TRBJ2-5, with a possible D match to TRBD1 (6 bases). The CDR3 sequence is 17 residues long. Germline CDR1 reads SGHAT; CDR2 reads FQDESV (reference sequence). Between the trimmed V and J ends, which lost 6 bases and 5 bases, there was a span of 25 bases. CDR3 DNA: TGTGCCAGCAGTCAAAACCCGGGACATAGCCTAGAGGAGACCCAGTACTTC. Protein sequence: CASSQNPGHSLEETQYF.

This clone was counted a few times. The CDR3 here is CAWRAPGSGNTIYF. The CDR3 DNA reads as TGTGCCTGGAGGGCCCCTGGCTCTGGAAACACCATATATTTT. This chain connects TRBV30 to TRBJ1-3; D is ambiguous. Per germline, CDR1 GTSNPN and CDR2 SVGIG (reference sequence). With 3 bases removed from V and 0 bases from J, the gap between germline ends came to 9 bases. This CDR3 contains 14 residues. The entire variable domain, with the rest obtained from reference TRBV30 and TRBJ1-3, is as follows: SQTIHQWPATLVQPVGSPLSLECTVEGTSNPNLYWYRQAAGRGLQLLFYSVGIGQISSEVPQNLSASRPQDRQFILSSKKLLLSDSGFYLCAWRAPGSGNTIYFGEGSWLTVV.

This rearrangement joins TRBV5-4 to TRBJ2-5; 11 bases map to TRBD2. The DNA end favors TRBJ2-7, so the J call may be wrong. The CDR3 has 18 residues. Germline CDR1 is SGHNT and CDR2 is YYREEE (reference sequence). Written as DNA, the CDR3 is TGTGCCAGCAGCTTGGCAGGACTAGCGGGTCCGGGAGGGTACGAGCAGTACTTC. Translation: CASSLAGLAGPGGYEQYF.

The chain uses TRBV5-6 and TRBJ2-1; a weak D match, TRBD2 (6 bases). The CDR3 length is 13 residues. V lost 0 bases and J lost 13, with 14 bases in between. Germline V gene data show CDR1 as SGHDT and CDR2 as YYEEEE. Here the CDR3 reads CASSLVAALGQFF. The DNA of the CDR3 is TGTGCCAGCAGCTTGGTAGCGGCGCTGGGACAGTTCTTC.

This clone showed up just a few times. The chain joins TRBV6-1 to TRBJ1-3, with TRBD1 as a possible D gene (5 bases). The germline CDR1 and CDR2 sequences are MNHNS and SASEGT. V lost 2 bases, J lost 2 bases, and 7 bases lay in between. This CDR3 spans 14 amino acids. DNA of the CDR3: TGTGCCAGCAGTGAACAGGGAACTGGAAACACCATATATTTT. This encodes CASSEQGTGNTIYF.

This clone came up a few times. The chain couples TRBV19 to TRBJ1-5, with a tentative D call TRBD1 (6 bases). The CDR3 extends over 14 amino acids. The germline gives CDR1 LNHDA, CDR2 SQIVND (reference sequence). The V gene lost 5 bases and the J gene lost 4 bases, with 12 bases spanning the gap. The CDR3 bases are TGTGCCAGTAGTCTTCTCCAGGGGAATCAGCCCCAGCATTTT. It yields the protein CASSLLQGNQPQHF.

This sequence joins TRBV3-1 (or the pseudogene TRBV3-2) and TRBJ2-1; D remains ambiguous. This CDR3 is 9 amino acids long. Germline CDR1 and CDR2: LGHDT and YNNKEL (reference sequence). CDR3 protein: CAQANEQFF. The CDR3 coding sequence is TGTGCGCAGGCCAATGAGCAGTTCTTC.

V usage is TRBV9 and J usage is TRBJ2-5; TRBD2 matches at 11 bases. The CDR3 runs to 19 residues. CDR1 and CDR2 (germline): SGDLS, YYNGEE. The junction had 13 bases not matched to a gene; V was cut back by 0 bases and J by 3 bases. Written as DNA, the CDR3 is TGTGCCAGCAGCGTAGGAGGCAACCGACTAGCGGGGTTGGAAGAGACCCAGTACTTC. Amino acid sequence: CASSVGGNRLAGLEETQYF.

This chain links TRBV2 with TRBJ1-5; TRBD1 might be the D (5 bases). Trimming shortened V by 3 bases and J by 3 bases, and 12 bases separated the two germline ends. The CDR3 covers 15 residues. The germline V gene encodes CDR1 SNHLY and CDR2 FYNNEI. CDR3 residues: CASSDRVGFNQPQHF. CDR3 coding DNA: TGTGCCAGCAGTGACAGGGTGGGATTCAATCAGCCCCAGCATTTT.

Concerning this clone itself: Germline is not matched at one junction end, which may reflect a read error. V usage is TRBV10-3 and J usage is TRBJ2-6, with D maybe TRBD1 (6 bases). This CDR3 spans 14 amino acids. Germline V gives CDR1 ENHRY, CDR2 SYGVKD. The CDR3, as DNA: TGTGCCATCGGAACAGGTCCAGGGGCCAACGGCCTGACTTTC. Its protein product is CAIGTGPGANGLTF.